These 8 T cell receptor beta chains originate from one sample sequenced in a study of graft-versus-host responses after intestinal transplantation (dated by TCRdb to about 2021). The time point label of this sample denotes: cells obtained before transplantation from donor or recipient. Library method: the immunoSEQ multiplex PCR assay. TCRdb limited this immuneACCESS table to in-frame rearrangements with V and J called. A share of clones is missing; checked studies link under half to unresolved V genes, and the rest is unexplained. The sample records about 99,000 clones, 85% to 95% of which are singletons. Over 0.055% of the sample goes to the ten largest clones. No antigen has been identified for these receptors. Specimen: unstimulated CD8+ T cells sorted from spleen or lymph node cells, collected before transplant. These receptors were obtained from a human donor who was the organ donor for an intestinal transplant.

J is TRBJ1-2 and V is TRBV9, with 7 nucleotides matching TRBD1. The V gene end was trimmed by 4 bases and the J gene end by 8 bases; junction bases not matched to a gene: 14. Germline values: CDR1 SGDLS, CDR2 YYNGEE. This CDR3 contains 15 residues. The CDR3 is CASSPRTGWGQGYTF. Written as DNA, the CDR3 is TGTGCCAGCAGCCCAAGGACAGGATGGGGTCAAGGCTACACCTTC.

The V and J genes are TRBV9 and TRBJ2-1; D may be TRBD1 (6 bases). Germline CDR1 and CDR2: SGDLS and YYNGEE. V was cut by 2 bases and J by 10 bases, with 13 bases left in between. The CDR3 is made up of 13 amino acids. The CDR3 sequence: CASSVQGTLEQFF. CDR3 nucleotide sequence: TGTGCCAGCAGCGTTCAGGGGACCTTGGAGCAGTTCTTC.

The gene calls are TRBV28 and TRBJ2-7; 9 nucleotides align to TRBD1. Germline CDR1 and CDR2: MDHEN and SYDVKM. Losses at the gene ends were 5 bases for V and 3 bases for J; bases not matched to a gene: 11. This CDR3 contains 16 residues. CDR3 amino acids: CASSPNTGGTYYEQYF. The CDR3 nucleotides are TGTGCCAGCAGTCCCAACACAGGGGGCACTTACTACGAGCAGTACTTC.

The chain uses TRBV5-4 and TRBJ2-1; D gene uncertain. Per germline, CDR1 SGHNT and CDR2 YYREEE (reference sequence). The CDR3 consists of 14 residues. Trimming removed 0 bases at V and 0 bases at J, with 4 bases between. The CDR3, as DNA: TGTGCCAGCAGCTTGGAGAGCTCCTACAATGAGCAGTTCTTC. This translates into CASSLESSYNEQFF.

A single count supports this clone. The gene calls are TRBV11-3 and TRBJ2-7; TRBD2 is a possible D gene (6 bases). Germline V gene lookup returns CDR1 SGHNT and CDR2 YENEEA. The CDR3 spans 15 residues. Trimming shortened V by 3 bases and J by 0 bases, and 12 bases separated the two germline ends. The CDR3 DNA is TGTGCCAGCAGCTTCGAGGACTACCCCTCCTACGAGCAGTACTTC. Translating gives CASSFEDYPSYEQYF.

The V call is TRBV7-3, the J call TRBJ2-5; 7 bases map to TRBD2. The CDR3 sequence is 14 residues long. The germline gives CDR1 SGHTA, CDR2 FQGTGA. Germline trimming cut 0 bases from V and 7 bases from J; bases unmatched to any gene: 5. The CDR3 DNA reads TGTGCCAGCAGCTTAACGGGCGGGAGCGGGACCCAGTACTTC. Encoded protein: CASSLTGGSGTQYF.

This chain joins TRBV5-1 and TRBJ2-7; TRBD2 matches at 8 bases. This CDR3 spans 16 amino acids. After removal of 4 bases from V and 6 bases from J, the junction contained 15 bases not matched to a gene. In germline, CDR1 is SGHRS, CDR2 YFSETQ. DNA for the CDR3: TGCGCCAGCAGCCCGGGTGGAGGGACTAGTATGCGCGAGCAGTACTTC. The encoded protein is CASSPGGGTSMREQYF.

The chain links TRBV7-2 to TRBJ2-3, with 9 bases aligning to TRBD2. The CDR3 is 19 residues long. Germline V gene lookup returns CDR1 SGHTA and CDR2 FQGNSA. The ends lost 5 bases at V and 2 bases at J; junction bases unmatched: 17. The DNA of the CDR3 is TGTGCCAGCAGCAACGACCCATGGGAGGCTAGCGGGATCACAGATACGCAGTATTTT. It encodes CASSNDPWEASGITDTQYF.